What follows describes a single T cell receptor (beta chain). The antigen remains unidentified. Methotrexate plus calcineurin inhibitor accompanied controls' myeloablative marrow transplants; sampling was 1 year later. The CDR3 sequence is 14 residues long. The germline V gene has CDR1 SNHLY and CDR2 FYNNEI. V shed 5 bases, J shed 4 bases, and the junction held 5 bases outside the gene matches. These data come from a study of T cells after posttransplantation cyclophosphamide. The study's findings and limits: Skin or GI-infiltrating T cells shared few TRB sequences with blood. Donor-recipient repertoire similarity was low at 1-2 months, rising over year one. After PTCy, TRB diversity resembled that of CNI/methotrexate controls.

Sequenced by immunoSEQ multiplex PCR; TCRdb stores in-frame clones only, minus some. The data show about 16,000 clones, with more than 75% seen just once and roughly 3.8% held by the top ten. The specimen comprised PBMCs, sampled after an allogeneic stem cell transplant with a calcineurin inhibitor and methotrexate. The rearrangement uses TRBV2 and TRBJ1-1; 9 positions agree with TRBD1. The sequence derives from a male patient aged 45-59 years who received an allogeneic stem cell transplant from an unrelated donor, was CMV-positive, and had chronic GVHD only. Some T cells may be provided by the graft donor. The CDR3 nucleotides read TGTGCCAGCAGTAACAGGGGGCTGAGCACTGAAGCTTTCTTT. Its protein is CASSNRGLSTEAFF.